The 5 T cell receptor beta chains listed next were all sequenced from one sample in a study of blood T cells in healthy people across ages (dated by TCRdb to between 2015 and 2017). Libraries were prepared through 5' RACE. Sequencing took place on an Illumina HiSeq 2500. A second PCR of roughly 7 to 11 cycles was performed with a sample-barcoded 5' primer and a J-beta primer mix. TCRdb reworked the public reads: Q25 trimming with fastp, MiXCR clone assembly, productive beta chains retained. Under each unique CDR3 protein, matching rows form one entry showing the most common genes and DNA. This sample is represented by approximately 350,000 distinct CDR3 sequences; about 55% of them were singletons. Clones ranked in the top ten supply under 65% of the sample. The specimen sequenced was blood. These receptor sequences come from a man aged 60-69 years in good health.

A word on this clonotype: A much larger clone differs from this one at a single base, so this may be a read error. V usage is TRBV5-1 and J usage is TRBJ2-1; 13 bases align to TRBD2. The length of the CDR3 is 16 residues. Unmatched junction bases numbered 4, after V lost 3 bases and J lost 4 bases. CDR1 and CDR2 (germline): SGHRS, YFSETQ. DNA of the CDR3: TGCGCCAGCAGCTCGACTAGCGGGAGGCTTTACAATGAGCAGTTCTTC. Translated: CASSSTSGRLYNEQFF.

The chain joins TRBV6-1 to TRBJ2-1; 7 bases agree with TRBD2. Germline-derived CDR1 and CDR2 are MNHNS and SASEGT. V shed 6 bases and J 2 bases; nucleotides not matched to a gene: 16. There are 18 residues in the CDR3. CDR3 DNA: TGTGCCAGCAGCCAACTTAGGCCGGGCGGGGGTACCTACAATGAGCAGTTCTTC. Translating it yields CASSQLRPGGGTYNEQFF.

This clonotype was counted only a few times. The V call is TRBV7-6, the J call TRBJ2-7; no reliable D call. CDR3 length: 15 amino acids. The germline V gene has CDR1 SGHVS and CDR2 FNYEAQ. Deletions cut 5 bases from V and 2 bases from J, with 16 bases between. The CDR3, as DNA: TGTGCCAGCAGCCCGACGAGGTTCTCGACCTACGAGCAGTACTTC. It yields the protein CASSPTRFSTYEQYF.

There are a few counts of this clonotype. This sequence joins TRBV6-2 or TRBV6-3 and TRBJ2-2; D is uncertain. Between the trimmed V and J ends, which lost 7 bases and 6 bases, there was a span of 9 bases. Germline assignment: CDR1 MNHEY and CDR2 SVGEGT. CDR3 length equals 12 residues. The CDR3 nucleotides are TGTGCCAGCAAGCCCTCTGCCGGGGAGCTGTTTTTT. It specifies CASKPSAGELFF.

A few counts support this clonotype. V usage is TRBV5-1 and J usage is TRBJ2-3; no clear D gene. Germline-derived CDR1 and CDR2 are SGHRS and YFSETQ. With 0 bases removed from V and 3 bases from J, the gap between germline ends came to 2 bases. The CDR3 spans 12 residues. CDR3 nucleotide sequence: TGCGCCAGCAGCTTGGAAACAGATACGCAGTATTTT. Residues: CASSLETDTQYF.